This T cell receptor beta chain was documented in a study of technical replicates of blood from several donors. TCRdb's copy holds only in-frame clones and misses some; the assay was immunoSEQ multiplex PCR. The sample lists around 80,000 clones, less than 95% seen once, with about 0.39% in the top ten. This CDR3 region has 15 residues. CDR1 and CDR2 from the germline V gene are LNHDA and SQIVND (reference sequence). V shed 4 bases, J shed 3 bases, and the junction held 7 bases outside the gene matches. In its sample, this clone was seen a few times. The clonotype was recovered from a human donor in good health. The material sequenced was T cells isolated from PBMCs. This chain uses TRBV19 with TRBJ2-7; 9 bases match TRBD1. The CDR3 loop reads CASSKEGTGSYEQYF. The CDR3 DNA reads as TGTGCCAGTAGTAAGGAGGGGACAGGGAGCTACGAGCAGTACTTC.